This T cell receptor beta chain is from a study of control samples from healthy donors and cancer patients. Produced via immunoSEQ multiplex PCR; TCRdb's table is partial and in-frame only. Of about 130,000 clones listed, around 92% are singletons. Trimming removed 10 bases from V and 1 base from J, with 13 bases in between. Germline CDR1 and CDR2: MNHEY and SVGAGI. The CDR3 length is 14 residues. The receptor was isolated from an elderly man with head and neck cancer. Input material: PBMCs. The gene calls are TRBV6-5 and TRBJ2-2; D is uncertain. CDR3 loop: CATHRQRNTGELFF. DNA for the CDR3: TGTGCCACTCACCGGCAGCGGAACACCGGGGAGCTGTTTTTT.